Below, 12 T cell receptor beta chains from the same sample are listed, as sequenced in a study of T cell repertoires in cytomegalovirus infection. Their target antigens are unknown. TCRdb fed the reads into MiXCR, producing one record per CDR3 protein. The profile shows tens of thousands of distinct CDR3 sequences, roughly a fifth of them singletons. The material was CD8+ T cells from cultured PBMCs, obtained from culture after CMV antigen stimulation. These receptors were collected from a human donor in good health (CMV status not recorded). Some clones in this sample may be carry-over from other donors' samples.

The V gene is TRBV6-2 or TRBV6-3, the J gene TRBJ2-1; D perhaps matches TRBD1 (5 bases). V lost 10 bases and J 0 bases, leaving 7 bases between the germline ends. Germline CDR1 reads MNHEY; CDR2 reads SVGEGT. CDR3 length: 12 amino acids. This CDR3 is CAIRGSYNEQFF. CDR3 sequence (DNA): TGTGCCATAAGGGGCTCCTACAATGAGCAGTTCTTC.

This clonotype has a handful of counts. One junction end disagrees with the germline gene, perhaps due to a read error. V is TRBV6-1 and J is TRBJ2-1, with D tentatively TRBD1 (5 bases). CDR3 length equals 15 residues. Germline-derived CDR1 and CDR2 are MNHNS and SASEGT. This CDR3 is CASSDRAGPLNVQFF. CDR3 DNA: TGTGCCAGCAGTGATCGAGCAGGGCCCTTGAATGTGCAGTTCTTC.

The CDR3 nucleotides are TGTGCCAGCAGTTCCCCGCGCTCCGGAGTCGGCTACGAGCAGTACTTC. It codes for CASSSPRSGVGYEQYF. This chain connects TRBV12-3 or TRBV12-4 to TRBJ2-7; D is unclear. Deletions cut 4 bases from V and 3 bases from J, with 19 bases between. This CDR3 contains 16 residues.

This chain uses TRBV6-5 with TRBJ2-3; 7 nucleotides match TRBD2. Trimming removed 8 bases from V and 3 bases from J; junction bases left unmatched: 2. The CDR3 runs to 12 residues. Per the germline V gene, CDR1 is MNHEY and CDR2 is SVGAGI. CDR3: CASGAGTDTQYF. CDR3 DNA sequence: TGTGCCAGCGGAGCGGGGACAGATACGCAGTATTTT.

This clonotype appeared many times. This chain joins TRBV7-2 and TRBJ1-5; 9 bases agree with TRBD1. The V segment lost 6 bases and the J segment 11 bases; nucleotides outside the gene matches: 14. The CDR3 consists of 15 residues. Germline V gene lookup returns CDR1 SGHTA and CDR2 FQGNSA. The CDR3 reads CASSFTGTGSGAQHF. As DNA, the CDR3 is TGTGCCAGCAGTTTTACCGGGACAGGGAGTGGGGCCCAGCATTTT.

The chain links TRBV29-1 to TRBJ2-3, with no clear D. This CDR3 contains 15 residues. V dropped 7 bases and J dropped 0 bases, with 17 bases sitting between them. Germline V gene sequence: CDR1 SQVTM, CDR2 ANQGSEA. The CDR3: CSAPPPGSSTDTQYF. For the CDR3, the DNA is TGCAGCGCTCCTCCCCCCGGGTCTAGCACAGATACGCAGTATTTT.

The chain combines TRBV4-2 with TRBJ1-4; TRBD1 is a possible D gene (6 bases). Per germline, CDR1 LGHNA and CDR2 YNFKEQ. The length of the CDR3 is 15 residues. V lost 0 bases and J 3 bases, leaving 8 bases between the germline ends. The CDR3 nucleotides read TGTGCCAGCAGCCAAGAAGGGGGGGCTAATGAAAAACTGTTTTTT. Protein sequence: CASSQEGGANEKLFF.

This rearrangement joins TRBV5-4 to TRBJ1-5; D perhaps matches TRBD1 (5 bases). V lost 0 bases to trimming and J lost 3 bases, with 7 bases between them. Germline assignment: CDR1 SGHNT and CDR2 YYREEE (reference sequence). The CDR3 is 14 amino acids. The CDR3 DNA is TGTGCCAGCAGCTTGGGAGGGGACAATCAGCCCCAGCATTTT. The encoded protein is CASSLGGDNQPQHF.

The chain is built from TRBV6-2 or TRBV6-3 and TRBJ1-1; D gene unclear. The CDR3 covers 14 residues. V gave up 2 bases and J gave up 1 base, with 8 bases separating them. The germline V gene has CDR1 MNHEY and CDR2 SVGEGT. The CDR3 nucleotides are TGTGCCAGCAGTTACAGGCCGGGGAACACTGAAGCTTTCTTT. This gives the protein CASSYRPGNTEAFF.

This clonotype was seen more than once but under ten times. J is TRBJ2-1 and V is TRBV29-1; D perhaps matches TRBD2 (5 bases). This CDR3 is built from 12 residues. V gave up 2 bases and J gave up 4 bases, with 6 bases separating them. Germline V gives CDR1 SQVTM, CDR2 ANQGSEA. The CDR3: CSVESGYNEQFF. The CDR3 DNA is TGCAGCGTTGAATCGGGGTACAATGAGCAGTTCTTC.

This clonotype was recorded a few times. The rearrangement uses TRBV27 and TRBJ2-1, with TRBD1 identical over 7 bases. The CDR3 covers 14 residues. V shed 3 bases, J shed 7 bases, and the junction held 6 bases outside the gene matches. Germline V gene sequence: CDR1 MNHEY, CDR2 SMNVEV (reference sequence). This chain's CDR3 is CASSFEGALNEQFF. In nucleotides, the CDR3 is TGTGCCAGCAGTTTCGAGGGGGCTCTGAATGAGCAGTTCTTC.

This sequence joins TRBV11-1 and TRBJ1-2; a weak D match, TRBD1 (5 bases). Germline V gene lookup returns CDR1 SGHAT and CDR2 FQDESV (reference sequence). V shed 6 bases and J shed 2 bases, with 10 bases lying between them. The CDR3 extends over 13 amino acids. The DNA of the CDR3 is TGTGCCAGCAGTCCTAGACAGAACTATGGCTACACCTTC. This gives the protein CASSPRQNYGYTF. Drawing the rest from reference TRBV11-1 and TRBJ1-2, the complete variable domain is EAEVAQSPRYKITEKSQAVAFWCDPISGHATLYWYRQILGQGPELLVQFQDESVVDDSQLPKDRFSAERLKGVDSTLKIQPAELGDSAMYLCASSPRQNYGYTFGSGTRLTVV.